This T cell receptor (beta chain) was recovered during a study of CD8 T cells in Susac syndrome. TEMRA cells were enriched by FACS, and CD4+ and CD8+ T cells were negatively isolated. With regard to this clonotype: The antigen remains undetermined.

Regarding the study as a whole: Clonal expansion was absent from the CD4+ T cell repertoires in Susac syndrome. The study's TCR sequencing and HLA analysis covered a relatively small number of individuals, and the study acknowledged this.

Random hexamers were used to reverse transcribe about 0.45 to 1 ug of RNA. Multiplex immunoSEQ PCR targeted 54 Vbeta and 13 Jbeta TCR beta segments. TCRdb itself ran the immunoSEQ multiplex PCR reads through MiXCR, one entry per CDR3 protein. This table has around 130,000 distinct CDR3 sequences, roughly 95% appearing once. The clonotype originates from a human donor with Susac syndrome. The material sequenced was CD4+ T cells from PBMCs.

The CDR3 DNA follows: TGCAGCGTTGAACACTTCACTGAAGCTTTCTTT. Amino acids: CSVEHFTEAFF. The chain recombines TRBV29-1 with TRBJ1-1; D call uncertain. Germline V gives CDR1 SQVTM, CDR2 ANQGSEA. Trimming took 2 bases from V and 4 from J, leaving 5 bases between them. CDR3 length: 11 residues.